This TCR beta chain was sequenced in a study of breast tumors, draining lymph nodes, adjacent tissues. Study-level points and caveats: Tumors had less TCR diversity than lymph nodes, more than nontumor tissue.

Concerning this clonotype: No antigen is known for it.

TCRdb passed the multiplex PCR reads through MiXCR, listing each CDR3 protein once. Of 25,000 or so distinct CDR3 sequences in the sample, over 60% were seen once. Germline V gene data show CDR1 as PRHDT and CDR2 as FYEKMQ (reference sequence). V was pared by 0 bases and J by 2 bases, with 5 bases of the junction left unmatched. The CDR3 covers 16 residues. Specimen: tumor-adjacent breast tissue. The chain has TRBV13 and TRBJ2-3; 7 bases match TRBD2. This TCR derives from a female donor with breast cancer. Some clones in this sample may be carry-over from other donors' samples. DNA for the CDR3: TGTGCCAGCAGCTTAGGTGCAGCGGGATACACAGATACGCAGTATTTT. It translates to CASSLGAAGYTDTQYF.